This is a list of T cell receptor beta chains from one sample in a study of tumor-infiltrating lymphocytes in primary liver carcinoma. TCRdb recomputed calls from the multiplex PCR reads with MiXCR, one row per CDR3 protein. The sample lists over 250,000 distinct CDR3 sequences, almost 60% occurring once. The specimen sequenced was peripheral blood. The receptors derive from a woman under 40 with primary liver carcinoma and hepatitis B virus infection. Both conserved end residues are part of each CDR3. Each record gives: CDR3 DNA, CDR3 protein, D gene, J gene, clone size, V gene. The D gene is left open where the match is weak. The size of a clone is reported for some rows only, either as once, few or many, or as a class for expanded clones.

cdr3_nt: TGTGCCAGCAGCCCAGCTGGAGGGAGGAACACCGGGGAGCTGTTTTTT
cdr3_aa: CASSPAGGRNTGELFF
d_call: NA
j_call: TRBJ2-2
clone_size: NA
v_call: TRBV7-9

cdr3_nt: TGTGCCAGCAGCTTAGGAGGGACAGGGGTTTGGAATGAGCAGTTCTTC
cdr3_aa: CASSLGGTGVWNEQFF
d_call: TRBD1
j_call: TRBJ2-1
clone_size: once
v_call: TRBV7-9

cdr3_nt: TGTGCCAGCAGGGTCGACAGGGGACATAGGGAAGCTTTCTTT
cdr3_aa: CASRVDRGHREAFF
d_call: TRBD1
j_call: TRBJ1-1
clone_size: few
v_call: TRBV28

cdr3_nt: TGTACCAGCAGTTACGTGGGGACCCAGTACTTC
cdr3_aa: CTSSYVGTQYF
d_call: NA
j_call: TRBJ2-5
clone_size: NA
v_call: TRBV6-5

cdr3_nt: TGTGCCAGCAGCCTGGACTATACAGATACGCGGTATTTT
cdr3_aa: CASSLDYTDTRYF
d_call: NA
j_call: TRBJ2-3
clone_size: NA
v_call: TRBV11-3

cdr3_nt: TGTGCCAGCAGTCCCGGGCCTGGCTCTACGGGTTATACCTTC
cdr3_aa: CASSPGPGSTGYTF
d_call: NA
j_call: TRBJ1-2
clone_size: NA
v_call: TRBV12-3/TRBV12-4

cdr3_nt: TGCAGCGTTTCGGGACAGAGCACAGATACGCAGTATTTT
cdr3_aa: CSVSGQSTDTQYF
d_call: TRBD1
j_call: TRBJ2-3
clone_size: few
v_call: TRBV29-1

cdr3_nt: TGTGCCAGCAGCTTCATCAGGGTCCCCACGCCCTCCGAAAAACTGTTCTTT
cdr3_aa: CASSFIRVPTPSEKLFF
d_call: NA
j_call: TRBJ1-4
clone_size: NA
v_call: TRBV11-2

cdr3_nt: TGTGCCATCGGCCAGGGAGCTTTGAACACTGAAGCTTTCTTT
cdr3_aa: CAIGQGALNTEAFF
d_call: NA
j_call: TRBJ1-1
clone_size: NA
v_call: TRBV11-3

cdr3_nt: TGTGTCAACAGCGATGGACTACCCGGAGGAGGCTACGAGCAGTTCTTC
cdr3_aa: CVNSDGLPGGGYEQFF
d_call: NA
j_call: TRBJ2-1
clone_size: NA
v_call: TRBV11-2

cdr3_nt: TGTGCCAGCAGTCCAAGGACTAGCGGGATGTACGAGCAGTACTTC
cdr3_aa: CASSPRTSGMYEQYF
d_call: TRBD2
j_call: TRBJ2-7
clone_size: NA
v_call: TRBV12-3/TRBV12-4

cdr3_nt: TGTGCCAGCGCTTCAACCCGGGGACAGACTGAAGCTTTCTTT
cdr3_aa: CASASTRGQTEAFF
d_call: TRBD1
j_call: TRBJ1-1
clone_size: NA
v_call: TRBV7-9